Here is one T cell receptor (beta chain) with its context. There is no known antigen for this receptor. No much larger clone is present one base from it, and per-base qualities are unavailable. This record comes from a study of cytomegalovirus exposure and HLA in healthy donors (dated 2017 in TCRdb). Concerning the study at large: An earlier analysis of approximately 590 of the donors reported 250 to 350 Gb of sequence data and 120 million or so unique TCR beta sequences from 150 million to 200 million T cells. Among the roughly 370 genotyped donors, approximately 76% belonged to the genetic ancestry cluster associated with self-reported Caucasian donors. In addition to the first cohort of several hundred subjects, a separate validation cohort of 120 different subjects was used. The study aimed to test whether cataloging public T cell receptors could reveal signatures of past pathogen exposure. Typing coverage differed by locus: A, B, C, DRB1 and DQB1 were typed in about 629-640 donors, DQA1 in 500 to 550, DPA1 in some 600, and DPB1 in 472. Roughly five DR-DQ haplotypes were treated as single units for association and clustering because of strong linkage in the cohort. To decide whether each TCR beta V gene segment behaved as functional or pseudogenic, an earlier analysis of over 500 of the donors relied on high-throughput TCR beta sequencing. High-throughput TCR immunosequencing, statistical association of individual TCRs with disease status, and machine learning were combined to predict cytomegalovirus infection status. An early release covering 500 to 750 HLA-typed donors comprised about 290 gigabases of sequencing data and 85 million or so unique TCR sequences. The T cell repertoires of 670 or so subjects were profiled by immunosequencing and related to cytomegalovirus serostatus. The later analysis used no new phenotypic data to find candidate immune exposures, relying instead on TCR beta sequences and their occurrence across donors. A later analysis re-examined previously published TCR beta repertoires from hundreds of donors and added high-resolution HLA genotyping to investigate patterns of TCR occurrence. Donor age, sex, ethnicity and CMV serostatus were collected together with the repertoire data. Among around 400 genotyped donors of the cohort, an average of approximately 200,000 unique TCR beta nucleotide sequences was sequenced per donor, of which about 19% were non-productive. Class I and class II HLA loci were covered by the typing at four-digit resolution. In a later genetic analysis, genome-wide SNP genotypes for about three fifths of the 666 donors were used, and that subset was treated as a discovery cohort. All discovery cohort repertoires had been generated on a single sequencing platform.

The library was generated by the immunoSEQ multiplex PCR assay. For the multiplex PCR, a mixture combining 60 forward primers for TCR Vbeta segments and 13 reverse primers for TCR Jbeta segments was used. A multiplex PCR assay on genomic DNA amplified the CDR3 region of rearranged TCR beta genes. Amplified TCR beta libraries were sequenced as 87-base-pair reads on the Illumina HiSeq System. The study's own analysis went as follows. A later analysis tallied roughly 78 million unique TCR beta chains across the 666 repertoires, and about 12 million of those chains were shared by two or more donors. Raw reads were error-corrected and collapsed into unique sequences with a nearest-neighbor algorithm that merged closely related sequences to remove PCR and sequencing errors. V, D and J gene segments were assigned by aligning CDR3 sequences to IMGT reference sequences. For a sequence to be retained, a match of at least six nucleotides to both a V gene segment and a J gene segment was required. Rearrangements were called productive when the CDR3 lacked stop codons and stayed in frame with V and J; all others were non-productive. Following IMGT convention, CDR3 was defined as the stretch from the second conserved V-encoded cysteine to the conserved J-encoded phenylalanine. Sequences without an unambiguous match to a single V gene segment were excluded from the earlier analysis of a few hundred of the donors. An earlier analysis of approximately 590 of the donors called V segments functional above 56.7% productive rearrangements and segregating when the between-donor standard deviation exceeded 5%. To diagnose cytomegalovirus status from the catalog of TCR beta chain sequences, a statistical classification framework was built. In a later analysis, V and J genes were assigned by comparing TCR nucleotide sequences against IMGT/GENE-DB human TR gene sequences. In a later analysis, CDR3 sequences and most-parsimonious VDJ recombination scenarios were assigned using the TCRdist pipeline. A later analysis defined each TCR beta chain by its CDR3 amino acid sequence plus V-gene family, and excluded reads lacking a unique V-gene family. A later analysis removed several hundred highly shared, low-generation-probability nucleotide sequences to deal with suspected cross-contamination and a sequencing artifact. A later analysis calculated a clonal expansion index for each public chain from normalized within-repertoire ranks of inferred template counts. In a later analysis, generation probabilities were computed with a VDJ recombination model fitted to out-of-frame rearrangements, and the resulting probabilities were checked against IGoR. In a later analysis, TCR-TCR, TCR-HLA and TCR-CMV co-occurrence was scored with hypergeometric tests, and a repertoire-size bias correction was applied to TCR pairs. In a later analysis, false discovery rates were estimated by permuting HLA or CMV assignments 20 times. A later analysis grouped co-occurring TCRs with DBSCAN, adding TCRdist sequence similarity when clustering within HLA-allele-positive subsets. Co-occurrence clustering excluded repertoires with fewer than 30,000 or more than 120,000 public chains, plus five with anomalous nucleotide sharing. The clones in this table, taken by TCRdb from immuneACCESS, are in-frame only. Not every clone is retained; where verified, under half of the shortfall comes from an unresolved V gene, and the cause of the rest is unknown. Clone size and V and J calls were adopted from that table, with D and trimming inferred from the DNA. Recorded for this sample are about 170,000 clones; approximately 76% of them occurred a single time. Roughly 2% of the sample is in the top ten clones.

The CDR3 sequence holds 13 residues, the cysteine and phenylalanine included. The CDR3 DNA has 39 bases and is translated from base 1. V ends up 6 bases short and J 4 bases short, with an unmatched junction base count of 3. Sequences WNHNN (CDR1) and SYGVQD (CDR2) are obtained from the germline V gene (reference sequence). The cohort consisted of 666 healthy bone marrow donors. All cohort members were sampled while nominally healthy, although unrecorded immune exposures were likely present. The donor was CMV seronegative and was included in the group of a few hundred seronegative cohort members. A peripheral blood sample was collected from each donor, and TCR beta sequencing was performed on peripheral blood mononuclear cells. The Qiagen DNeasy Blood Extraction Kit was used to extract genomic DNA from the blood cell samples. The investigation overall reported the following: The study gave a list of 150 to 200 TCR beta chains associated with cytomegalovirus. In a later analysis, several top co-occurrence clusters were reported to appear linked to parvovirus B19, influenza, CMV and Epstein-Barr virus. Immune exposure information for the cohort was limited to CMV serostatus. Three of the identified cytomegalovirus-associated TCR beta chains were confirmed in vitro to be specific for cytomegalovirus antigens. Linkage disequilibrium might explain the correlated functional status among segregating V segments, but an unknown experimental factor could not be ruled out. Presence/absence analyses assumed roughly uniform sequencing depth across donors, an assumption that may not hold. A cluster of highly shared sequence variants was judged likely to be a technical artifact of the sequencing pipeline. Broadly in line with IMGT annotations, most TCR beta V segments showed up in productive rearrangements about 87% or about 30% of the time in an earlier analysis of some 590 of the donors. In this cohort, only TCR beta chains were sequenced, and detectable features were limited by the absence of alpha or paired-chain data. According to a later analysis, TCR association rates differed among HLA loci, with DRB1 alleles showing the most associated TCRs and HLA-C alleles showing the fewest. V-gene and J-gene trimming of TCR beta chains was associated with a missense DCLRE1C variant in a later genetic analysis, and the association was replicated in an independent cohort. According to the authors, the approach could potentially be generalized to other disease states and immunological phenotypes. A later analysis found that most CMV-associated TCR beta chains appeared HLA-restricted, with HLA associations seemingly driven largely by CMV exposure. Some IMGT-functional V segments, including TRBV6-2 and TRBV6-3, could not be distinguished by the 87-base-pair reads and were therefore excluded. Because some donors lacked HLA typing at each locus, the association tests relied only on the typed subset. Most TCR sequences were observed very rarely across donors, whereas some public TCRs were present in many individuals. The earlier analysis of around 600 of the donors excluded about 16 rarely observed V segments, including chromosome 9 orphons, because counts were too low. When HLA alleles, especially DR and DQ, strongly co-occurred, attributing TCR associations to individual alleles was difficult. A further reported finding was that TCR beta sequences accurately predicted the HLA-A and HLA-B alleles for most subjects in the first cohort. Specific HLA alleles were associated with about 17,000 TCR beta sequences at a false discovery rate of 0.05 in a later analysis. A later genetic analysis reported fewer N-insertions in productive TCRs among donors in an Asian-associated ancestry cluster than the roughly 700-donor mean. Compared with equally common non-associated chains, HLA-associated TCR beta chains in a later analysis were more clonally expanded and had lower generation probabilities. The classifier was reported to diagnose cytomegalovirus status with high specificity and sensitivity in both the original cohort and the validation cohort.

The rearranged segments are TRBV10-1 and TRBJ2-3, and TRBD2 aligns with 8 junction nucleotides. This clonotype was sampled from a female donor in good health and CMV-seronegative. The sample was PBMCs. The CDR3 protein sequence reads: CASSDGGADTQYF. The nucleotide sequence reads TGCGCCAGCAGCGACGGGGGGGCAGATACGCAGTATTTT.